Below are 5 T cell receptor beta chains sequenced from a single sample in a study of blood T cells in healthy people across ages. Together with a sample-barcoded 5' primer, a J-beta primer mix was included in a second PCR lasting 7 to 11 cycles. From the 5' RACE reads, TCRdb called clonotypes with MiXCR, one entry per CDR3 protein. The repertoire has 650,000 to 800,000 distinct CDR3 sequences, around 42% of them found once; the top ten carry about 21%. The sequenced sample consisted of blood. The receptors stem from a man aged 55 to 69 in good health.

With regard to this clonotype: Given a much more abundant clone one base away, this may be a read error. The CDR3 sequence: CASSQGPTRLDGELFF. The CDR3 bases are TGTGCCAGCAGCCAAGGGCCTACAAGGTTGGACGGGGAGCTGTTTTTT. The chain has TRBV7-2 and TRBJ2-2, with D hard to call. This CDR3 spans 16 amino acids. Per the germline V gene, CDR1 is SGHTA and CDR2 is FQGNSA. Deletions cut 5 bases from V and 7 bases from J, with 20 bases between.

The chain combines TRBV6-1 with TRBJ2-3; perhaps TRBD1 as D (6 bases). The CDR3 totals 14 residues. Germline values: CDR1 MNHNS, CDR2 SASEGT. The V end lost 7 bases, the J end lost 4 bases, and 15 bases lay between the germline ends. For the CDR3, the DNA is TGTGCCAGCAACAAACAGGGACGTGCAGATACGCAGTATTTT. Translating gives CASNKQGRADTQYF.

This chain connects TRBV5-8 to TRBJ2-7; D gene uncertain. Germline V gene lookup returns CDR1 SGHTS and CDR2 YDEGEE. With 1 base removed from V and 2 bases from J, the gap between germline ends came to 7 bases. CDR3 size: 13 residues. The CDR3 sequence is CASSLPVPYEQYF. CDR3 DNA sequence: TGTGCCAGCAGCTTGCCAGTCCCCTACGAGCAGTACTTC.

This clonotype was observed once. The chain carries TRBV5-1 and TRBJ2-1; 10 bases are shared with TRBD1. Per the germline V gene, CDR1 is SGHRS and CDR2 is YFSETQ. The trim removed 6 bases at V and 10 bases at J, leaving 7 bases unmatched. The CDR3 runs 13 residues. The CDR3 here is CASIRQGAREQFF. As DNA, the CDR3 is TGCGCCAGCATACGACAGGGGGCCAGGGAGCAGTTCTTC.

The chain couples TRBV9 to TRBJ2-1; TRBD2 aligns across 9 bases. Germline CDR1 and CDR2: SGDLS and YYNGEE. There are 17 residues in the CDR3. V lost 4 bases, J lost 6 bases, and 14 bases stayed unmatched. CDR3 protein: CASSPISGLASANEQFF. The CDR3 DNA is TGTGCCAGCAGCCCCATCTCCGGACTAGCGTCGGCCAATGAGCAGTTCTTC.